The source of this T cell receptor beta chain is a study of cytomegalovirus exposure and HLA in healthy donors. Overall study findings and caveats: Previous analysis showed most TCR beta V segments were productive about 87% or about 30% of the time. The likely explanation for a cluster of highly shared sequence variants was sequencing artifact. The listing of about 150 TCR beta chains classed them as cytomegalovirus-associated.

V gave up 6 bases and J gave up 0 bases, with 9 bases separating them. CDR3 length: 15 residues. From germline, CDR1 is LGHNT and CDR2 FRNRAP. Comment on this clone: Its antigen is as yet unknown.

In the PCR, 60 Vbeta and 13 Jbeta primers were used. TCRdb's copy holds only in-frame clones and misses some; the assay was immunoSEQ multiplex PCR. Recorded for this sample: about 200,000 clones. The V call is TRBV12-5, the J call TRBJ1-6; no firm D call. This receptor was identified in a woman aged 30 to 39 in good health and CMV-seropositive. Sequenced material: PBMCs. CDR3 protein: CASGPSTSYNSPLHF. DNA of the CDR3: TGTGCTAGTGGCCCGAGTACCTCCTATAATTCACCCCTCCACTTT. Supplemented by reference TRBV12-5 and TRBJ1-6, the full variable domain reads DARVTQTPRHKVTEMGQEVTMRCQPILGHNTVFWYRQTMMQGLELLAYFRNRAPLDDSGMPKDRFSAEMPDATLATLKIQPSEPRDSAVYFCASGPSTSYNSPLHFGNGTRLTVT.